Below, 19 T cell receptor beta chains from the same sample are listed, as sequenced in a study of T cell responses to AZD1222 COVID-19 vaccine. Libraries were prepared by immunoSEQ multiplex PCR; TCRdb keeps only in-frame clonotypes and omits some of them. The sample includes 200,000 to 250,000 clones, roughly 94% of them seen just once. The sequencing used peripheral blood, collected 28 days after the second dose of the MenACWY control vaccine. The receptors were sampled from an adult who received the MenACWY meningococcal vaccine as a control.

The chain uses TRBV4-3 and TRBJ1-2; possibly TRBD1 for D (6 bases). Per germline, CDR1 LGHNA and CDR2 YSLEER. CDR3 size: 13 residues. The V gene lost 8 bases and the J gene lost 0 bases, with 10 bases spanning the gap. CDR3 protein: CASGTQANYGYTF. Written as DNA, the CDR3 is TGCGCCAGCGGGACACAAGCTAACTATGGCTACACCTTC.

In nucleotides, the CDR3 is TGTGCCAGCAGCCAAGAGGGGACTAGCCCCCGGGGAGATACGCAGTATTTT. It encodes CASSQEGTSPRGDTQYF. The J gene is TRBJ2-3, the V gene TRBV3-1 (or the pseudogene TRBV3-2), with 9 nucleotides matching TRBD2. CDR3 length: 17 amino acids. V gave up 0 bases and J gave up 5 bases; unmatched junction bases: 9. Germline V gene lookup returns CDR1 LGHDT and CDR2 YNNKEL (reference sequence).

V and J are TRBV2 and TRBJ1-1; 7 bases map to TRBD1. This CDR3 comprises 15 residues. Germline V gene sequence: CDR1 SNHLY, CDR2 FYNNEI. With 5 bases clipped from V and 6 bases from J, the junction kept 12 bases outside the gene matches. In DNA form, the CDR3 reads TGTGCCAGCAGTCCCCCCCTGACAGGGACCCCTGAAGCTTTCTTT. Its protein is CASSPPLTGTPEAFF.

This chain links TRBV7-8 with TRBJ2-7; perhaps TRBD2 as D (6 bases). Germline V CDR1 and CDR2: SGHVS, FQNEAQ. This CDR3 region has 16 residues. Trimming left V 2 bases short and J 3 bases short, with 17 bases between. CDR3 in DNA: TGTGCCAGCAGCTTAAGGGGCCGGGACTCAGGCTACGAGCAGTACTTC. This codes for CASSLRGRDSGYEQYF.

The chain employs TRBV28 and TRBJ2-3; D uncertain. Trimming removed 2 bases from V and 3 bases from J, with 0 bases in between. CDR3 length: 11 residues. Germline assignment: CDR1 MDHEN and CDR2 SYDVKM. CDR3 DNA: TGTGCCAGCAGTTTAACAGATACGCAGTATTTT. This gives the protein CASSLTDTQYF.

CDR3 DNA: TGTGCCAGCAGTTTAGTTGAACAGTTCACCTTC. This codes for CASSLVEQFTF. This chain links TRBV28 with TRBJ1-2; no firm D call. The CDR3 extends over 11 amino acids. The V end was cut by 2 bases, the J end by 13 bases, with 11 bases between. Germline V gene lookup returns CDR1 MDHEN and CDR2 SYDVKM.

The chain uses TRBV4-1 and TRBJ2-7; 14 bases align to TRBD2. J gave up 7 bases and V 3 bases, and 8 bases lay outside the gene matches. The CDR3 consists of 16 residues. Germline CDR1 reads MGHRA; CDR2 reads YSYEKL. CDR3 coding DNA: TGCGCCAGCAGCCACCCTGGGACTAGCGGGGGCCAGGAGCAGTACTTC. As protein: CASSHPGTSGGQEQYF.

J is TRBJ2-4 and V is TRBV28; 7 bases fit TRBD1. Germline-derived CDR1 and CDR2 are MDHEN and SYDVKM. The CDR3 has 12 residues. The junction had 2 bases not matched to a gene; V was cut back by 7 bases and J by 5 bases. The CDR3 is CASTQGENIQYF. In DNA form, the CDR3 reads TGTGCCAGCACCCAGGGGGAAAACATTCAGTACTTC.

The V gene is TRBV7-3, the J gene TRBJ2-2; TRBD2 matches at 8 bases. CDR1 is SGHTA and CDR2 is FQGTGA in the germline V gene. This CDR3 has 15 residues. V was pared by 5 bases and J by 2 bases, with 4 bases of the junction left unmatched. Here the CDR3 reads CASSPGGINTGELFF. In DNA form, the CDR3 reads TGTGCCAGCAGCCCGGGGGGGATAAACACCGGGGAGCTGTTTTTT.

Only one count was recorded for this clone. J is TRBJ2-1 and V is TRBV11-2, with 12 bases lining up with TRBD1. Per germline, CDR1 SGHAT and CDR2 FQNNGV. This CDR3 is built from 17 residues. With 5 bases clipped from V and 1 base from J, the junction kept 6 bases outside the gene matches. CDR3 residues: CASSTRDRGLSYNEQFF. DNA for the CDR3: TGTGCCAGCAGCACCAGGGACAGGGGGCTTTCCTACAATGAGCAGTTCTTC.

The chain combines TRBV5-8 with TRBJ2-2, with 11 bases lining up with TRBD1. V was pared by 3 bases and J by 4 bases, with 14 bases of the junction left unmatched. Per germline, CDR1 SGHTS and CDR2 YDEGEE. The CDR3 runs 19 residues. The CDR3 protein is CASSSGQGESAGPTGELFF. DNA of the CDR3: TGTGCCAGCAGCTCGGGACAGGGGGAGTCGGCGGGTCCCACCGGGGAGCTGTTTTTT.

Regarding this clone: This sample includes further DNA sequences coding for the same CDR3. The chain is built from TRBV19 and TRBJ1-1; no reliable D call. This CDR3 contains 13 residues. CDR1 and CDR2 (germline): LNHDA, SQIVND (reference sequence). The V end lost 3 bases, the J end lost 1 base, and 6 bases lay between the germline ends. CDR3 sequence: CASSISGNTEAFF. DNA of the CDR3: TGTGCCAGTAGTATTTCCGGGAACACTGAAGCTTTCTTT.

This clone was seen once. The chain employs TRBV27 and TRBJ1-2; tentative D call: TRBD1 (6 bases). Germline values: CDR1 MNHEY, CDR2 SMNVEV (reference sequence). Trimming removed 8 bases at V and 3 bases at J, with 19 bases between. The CDR3 extends over 15 amino acids. The DNA for the CDR3 is TGTGCCAGCTCCCGATGGGGGCTTAATGACTATGGCTACACCTTC. Amino acids: CASSRWGLNDYGYTF.

The chain employs TRBV18 and TRBJ1-5; maybe TRBD1 (5 bases). There are 15 residues in the CDR3. CDR1 and CDR2 (germline): KGHSH, LQKENI. V gave up 1 base and J gave up 6 bases, with 13 bases separating them. CDR3 amino acids: CASSPQAGSSQPQHF. DNA for the CDR3: TGTGCCAGCTCACCACAAGCAGGGAGTAGTCAGCCCCAGCATTTT. Drawing the rest from reference TRBV18 and TRBJ1-5, the complete variable domain is NAGVMQNPRHLVRRRGQEARLRCSPMKGHSHVYWYRQLPEEGLKFMVYLQKENIIDESGMPKERFSAEFPKEGPSILRIQQVVRGDSAAYFCASSPQAGSSQPQHFGDGTRLSIL.

The rearrangement links TRBV2 to TRBJ1-6, with no clear D. Germline CDR1 reads SNHLY; CDR2 reads FYNNEI. This CDR3 has 14 amino acids. The germline V and J ends were trimmed by 4 bases and 7 bases, with 11 bases remaining between them. CDR3 sequence (DNA): TGTGCCAGCAGTGGCGGTGGCAAGAATTCACCCCTCCACTTT. The encoded protein is CASSGGGKNSPLHF.

The chain is built from TRBV28 and TRBJ2-1; 7 bases map to TRBD2. This CDR3 comprises 17 residues. Germline lookup yields CDR1 MDHEN and CDR2 SYDVKM. Germline trimming cut 9 bases from V and 0 bases from J; bases unmatched to any gene: 14. The CDR3: CASTKTGGLVSYNEQFF. CDR3 DNA: TGTGCCAGTACAAAGACGGGGGGATTAGTCTCCTACAATGAGCAGTTCTTC.

The chain is built from TRBV7-2 and TRBJ2-3; D is possibly TRBD1 or TRBD2 (5 bases each). This CDR3 spans 15 amino acids. Looked up from germline, CDR1 is SGHTA and CDR2 is FQGNSA. V lost 4 bases and J 2 bases, leaving 13 bases between the germline ends. CDR3 DNA: TGTGCCAGCAGCTCTTCGGGGCAGTTCACAGATACGCAGTATTTT. Translation: CASSSSGQFTDTQYF.

The genes are TRBV28 and TRBJ1-4, with 8 bases fitting TRBD1. The CDR3 contains 16 residues. The germline V gene encodes CDR1 MDHEN and CDR2 SYDVKM. Unmatched junction bases numbered 10, after V lost 5 bases and J lost 5 bases. The CDR3 region is CASSLDPRQGNEKLFF. The CDR3 DNA is TGTGCCAGCAGTCTAGACCCCCGACAGGGGAATGAAAAACTGTTTTTT.

V usage is TRBV10-3 and J usage is TRBJ2-1, with 9 bases aligning to TRBD2. Germline trimming cut 5 bases from V and 2 bases from J; bases unmatched to any gene: 4. The germline V gene encodes CDR1 ENHRY and CDR2 SYGVKD. The CDR3 spans 15 residues. The chain's CDR3 is CAISLSGSTYNEQFF. As DNA, the CDR3 is TGTGCCATCAGTCTTAGCGGGAGCACCTACAATGAGCAGTTCTTC.